This TCR beta chain was profiled in a study of shared clonotypes between healthy human individuals. The study, taken as a whole, reports: With few donors, the genetic and exposure-history diversity represented was limited. Exclusively blood specimens were collected; tissue repertoires likely differ. Rarefaction analysis demonstrated incomplete sorted-subset sequencing notwithstanding large depth.

To note about this clone: Its matching antigen is unknown.

The CDR3 extends over 13 amino acids. The germline V gene has CDR1 MNHEY and CDR2 SMNVEV (reference sequence). The V and J ends lost 3 bases and 5 bases respectively, with 10 bases between them. Each subset's genomic DNA was shared equally among a number of immunoSEQ plates. Sequenced by immunoSEQ multiplex PCR; TCRdb stores in-frame clones only, minus some. This sample carries about 2 million clones, 90% to 95% of them seen once, and the ten largest clones take 0.1% to 0.15%. The clonotype originates from a young man in good health. Source material: naive CD4+ T cells sorted from blood. Subset denoted: CD45RA+ positively selected. The chain recombines TRBV27 with TRBJ2-5; no definite D call. The CDR3 is CASSLGYRETQYF. The CDR3, as DNA: TGTGCCAGCAGTTTGGGGTACCGGGAGACCCAGTACTTC.